These 32 T cell receptor beta chains came from one sample sequenced in a study of human T cells and chemical hapten exposure. TCRdb fed the RACE reads into MiXCR, producing one record per CDR3 protein. The table shows 75,000 to 80,000 distinct CDR3 sequences, with 8.6% occurring only once. Time point given: healthy volunteer bleed at 6 weeks. The total RNA was obtained from whole blood that was not fractionated. The specimen sequenced was whole blood. The source of these receptors is a female donor in good health. Some clones in this sample may be carry-over from other donors' samples.

This clonotype has just a few counts. V and J are TRBV20-1 and TRBJ2-2, with D uncertain. V lost 0 bases and J lost 5, with 4 bases in between. The CDR3 sequence is 12 residues long. Looked up from germline, CDR1 is DFQATT and CDR2 is SNEGSKA (reference sequence). The CDR3 sequence: CSAREGTGELFF. The CDR3 region has the DNA TGCAGTGCTAGAGAAGGTACCGGGGAGCTGTTTTTT.

Remarks on this clonotype: Possible read error: a much larger clone is one base away. The chain joins TRBV29-1 to TRBJ2-2, with D uncertain. The CDR3 is made up of 12 amino acids. V was clipped by 0 bases and J by 8 bases, with 7 bases between them. The germline CDR1 and CDR2 sequences are SQVTM and ANQGSEA. The CDR3 loop is CSVEEGSGELFF. The CDR3 coding sequence is TGCAGCGTTGAAGAAGGGTCAGGGGAGCTGTTTTTT.

This clonotype was seen repeatedly, ten times or more. This rearrangement joins TRBV6-5 to TRBJ2-6; a weak D match, TRBD2 (6 bases). The CDR3 covers 17 residues. The germline gives CDR1 MNHEY, CDR2 SVGAGI. V dropped 10 bases and J dropped 0 bases, with 19 bases sitting between them. CDR3 DNA sequence: TGTGCCACCCGAGGAGGGGCCCTCCTCTCTGGGGCCAACGTCCTGACTTTC. Its translation is CATRGGALLSGANVLTF.

Ten or more counts support this clonotype. V usage is TRBV5-1 and J usage is TRBJ2-5; TRBD2 matches 7 bases. Germline CDR1 SGHRS, CDR2 YFSETQ. J was trimmed by 5 bases and V by 6 bases; bases with no gene match: 7. The CDR3 loop spans 13 amino acids. Here the CDR3 DNA reads TGCGCCAGCACCGGGGGAGGGTTCGAGACCCAGTACTTC. It specifies CASTGGGFETQYF.

This clonotype turned up a few times. This sequence joins TRBV5-5 and TRBJ1-5, with D unclear. V gave up 4 bases and J gave up 0 bases, with 23 bases separating them. Germline values: CDR1 SGHKS, CDR2 YYEKEE (reference sequence). The CDR3 covers 19 residues. CDR3 coding DNA: TGTGCCAGCAGCCCCTCCACCTTTACAGTGTTACATAGCAATCAGCCCCAGCATTTT. This gives the protein CASSPSTFTVLHSNQPQHF.

The V gene is TRBV5-6, the J gene TRBJ1-2, with D uncertain. The CDR3 runs to 15 residues. Germline CDR1 and CDR2: SGHDT and YYEEEE. V lost 2 bases and J lost 2, with 13 bases in between. The CDR3 sequence is CASSFMGSENYGYTF. The CDR3 nucleotides read TGTGCCAGCAGCTTTATGGGCAGTGAAAACTATGGCTACACCTTC.

The V and J genes are TRBV10-3 and TRBJ2-3; D might be TRBD2 (5 bases). Germline CDR1 and CDR2: ENHRY and SYGVKD. The germline V and J ends were trimmed by 3 bases and 2 bases, with 9 bases remaining between them. CDR3 length: 14 residues. The CDR3 here is CAISERDDTDTQYF. The CDR3 DNA reads TGTGCCATCAGTGAACGGGATGACACAGATACGCAGTATTTT.

This clonotype was observed a few times. Here the CDR3 DNA reads TGTGCCAGCAGCTCGGGACCGATGGGCAATCAGCCCCAGCATTTT. This encodes CASSSGPMGNQPQHF. The rearrangement joins TRBV5-5 to TRBJ1-5; tentatively, D is TRBD1 (5 bases). Between the trimmed V and J ends, which lost 3 bases and 2 bases, there was a span of 12 bases. The CDR3 loop spans 15 amino acids. Germline V lookup: CDR1 SGHKS, CDR2 YYEKEE (reference sequence).

J is TRBJ2-1 and V is TRBV29-1; 11 bases fit TRBD2. Germline V gives CDR1 SQVTM, CDR2 ANQGSEA. The CDR3 runs to 16 residues. V shed 0 bases, J shed 6 bases, and the junction held 7 bases outside the gene matches. The CDR3 reads CSVEDPLAGGPNEQFF. In DNA, the CDR3 is TGCAGCGTTGAAGATCCTCTAGCGGGGGGCCCCAATGAGCAGTTCTTC.

This clonotype showed up many times. The chain combines TRBV7-9 with TRBJ1-6, with D unresolved. The CDR3 is 15 amino acids. Looked up from germline, CDR1 is SEHNR and CDR2 is FQNEAQ (reference sequence). V was trimmed by 7 bases and J by 8 bases, leaving 18 bases between them. The CDR3 is CASTLAGIPHSPLHF. CDR3 DNA: TGTGCCAGCACCCTAGCGGGGATCCCTCATTCACCCCTCCACTTT.

The chain uses TRBV18 and TRBJ2-5, with TRBD2 identical over 7 bases. Germline loops: CDR1 KGHSH, CDR2 LQKENI. CDR3 size: 17 residues. Trimming cost V 3 bases and J 2 bases; bases outside gene matches: 12. Here the CDR3 reads CASSPSRPAGRQETQYF. In DNA form, the CDR3 reads TGTGCCAGCTCACCCTCCCGGCCAGCGGGAAGACAAGAGACCCAGTACTTC.

This clonotype was recorded a few times. This chain uses TRBV7-2 with TRBJ2-7; tentatively, D is TRBD1 (6 bases). V was cut by 1 base and J by 0 bases, with 16 bases left in between. This CDR3 is built from 17 residues. Germline lookup yields CDR1 SGHTA and CDR2 FQGNSA. CDR3 nucleotide sequence: TGTGCCAGCAGCTTAGGCAGGGGCACCACTTTCTCCTACGAGCAGTACTTC. It encodes CASSLGRGTTFSYEQYF.

This rearrangement joins TRBV2 to TRBJ2-1, with 10 bases identical to TRBD1. Per germline, CDR1 SNHLY and CDR2 FYNNEI. This CDR3 is 15 amino acids long. J gave up 6 bases and V 6 bases, and 8 bases lay outside the gene matches. CDR3: CASRADRGRVNEQFF. CDR3 coding DNA: TGTGCCAGCAGGGCCGACAGGGGGCGAGTCAATGAGCAGTTCTTC.

V usage is TRBV7-2 and J usage is TRBJ1-2; D unclear. The CDR3 is made up of 13 amino acids. From germline, CDR1 is SGHTA and CDR2 FQGNSA. The germline V and J ends were trimmed by 0 bases and 7 bases, with 9 bases remaining between them. The CDR3 region is CASSLAWVLGYTF. Written as DNA, the CDR3 is TGTGCCAGCAGCTTAGCGTGGGTACTTGGCTACACCTTC.

This clonotype has a handful of counts. The rearrangement links TRBV5-1 to TRBJ2-7, with no clear D. V was cut by 3 bases and J by 3 bases, with 4 bases left in between. Per the germline V gene, CDR1 is SGHRS and CDR2 is YFSETQ. The CDR3 contains 11 residues. The CDR3 loop reads CASSWDYEQYF. CDR3 DNA: TGCGCCAGCAGCTGGGACTACGAGCAGTACTTC.

This clonotype was seen ten or more times. This chain links TRBV29-1 with TRBJ2-3; the D gene is possibly TRBD2 (6 bases). Germline loops: CDR1 SQVTM, CDR2 ANQGSEA. This CDR3 spans 15 amino acids. The CDR3 loop is CSTPGSLAGTDTQYF. DNA for the CDR3: TGCTCCACCCCAGGGTCCTTAGCGGGCACAGATACGCAGTATTTT.

The chain recombines TRBV29-1 with TRBJ1-2, with D hard to call. Germline CDR1 reads SQVTM; CDR2 reads ANQGSEA. This CDR3 region has 13 residues. With 4 bases removed from V and 8 bases from J, the gap between germline ends came to 17 bases. The DNA for the CDR3 is TGCAGCGTTGGATCCGGAATTCCGGAGGGCTACACCTTC. This encodes CSVGSGIPEGYTF.

This clonotype was seen at least ten times. V is TRBV3-2 and J is TRBJ2-3. TRBV3-2 is a documented pseudogene. The length of the CDR3 is 14 residues. CDR3 in DNA: TGTGCCAGCAGCCTCCGACTTGCTTCAGATACGCAGTATTTT. This translates into CASSLRLASDTQYF.

The genes are TRBV2 and TRBJ1-1; 7 nucleotides align to TRBD1. The germline V gene has CDR1 SNHLY and CDR2 FYNNEI. The CDR3 length is 14 residues. The J segment lost 4 bases and the V segment lost 2 bases, leaving 4 bases of the junction unmatched. In DNA form, the CDR3 reads TGTGCCAGCAGTGAAAGGGGGCGAGGCACTGAAGCTTTCTTT. This codes for CASSERGRGTEAFF.

This clonotype has a count of ten or more. CDR3 nucleotide sequence: TGTGCCAGCAGTTCCCACTTCAGCAATCAGCCCCAGCATTTT. As protein: CASSSHFSNQPQHF. The rearrangement joins TRBV12-3 or TRBV12-4 to TRBJ1-5; D unclear. The CDR3 consists of 14 residues. The germline V and J ends were trimmed by 4 bases and 1 base, with 8 bases remaining between them.

In this sample, this clonotype turned up once. A much larger clone is a single base away; this may be a read error. This chain joins TRBV18 and TRBJ1-1; 7 nucleotides agree with TRBD1. The CDR3 covers 16 residues. CDR1 is KGHSH and CDR2 is LQKENI in the germline V gene. CDR3 coding DNA: TGTTCCAGCTCACTCTCGCCGGGACAGAGGATGACTGAAGCTTTCTTT. Its protein is CSSSLSPGQRMTEAFF.

The chain carries TRBV6-5 and TRBJ1-6; no reliable D call. This CDR3 spans 15 amino acids. V was cut by 6 bases and J by 4 bases, with 13 bases left in between. The germline V gene encodes CDR1 MNHEY and CDR2 SVGAGI. This CDR3 reads CASRSHVGYNSPLHF. The CDR3 DNA reads as TGTGCCAGCAGATCACATGTGGGGTATAATTCACCCCTCCACTTT.

The sample holds many counts of this clonotype. V and J are TRBV7-2 and TRBJ2-3, with a possible D match to TRBD2 (5 bases). This CDR3 has 14 amino acids. The germline V gene encodes CDR1 SGHTA and CDR2 FQGNSA. Trimming pared 3 bases from V and 4 bases from J, leaving 11 bases between. DNA for the CDR3: TGTGCCAGCAGCTTCGCGGGCGCGGCAGATACGCAGTATTTT. It codes for CASSFAGAADTQYF.

This chain joins TRBV19 and TRBJ2-1; tentative D call: TRBD1 (6 bases). Trimming pared 10 bases from V and 3 bases from J, leaving 13 bases between. CDR1 is LNHDA and CDR2 is SQIVND in the germline V gene (reference sequence). This CDR3 has 13 amino acids. The CDR3 loop reads CATRDKVYNEQFF. CDR3 DNA sequence: TGTGCCACCCGGGACAAGGTCTACAATGAGCAGTTCTTC. The variable domain in full, completed from reference TRBV19 and TRBJ2-1, reads DGGITQSPKYLFRKEGQNVTLSCEQNLNHDAMYWYRQDPGQGLRLIYYSQIVNDFQKGDIAEGYSVSREKKESFPLTVTSAQKNPTAFYLCATRDKVYNEQFFGPGTRLTVL.

This clonotype was picked up many times. The chain has TRBV2 and TRBJ1-2; 7 nucleotides align to TRBD1. V trimming: 4 bases; J trimming: 5 bases; junction bases outside the gene matches: 4. Per the germline V gene, CDR1 is SNHLY and CDR2 is FYNNEI. The CDR3 runs to 13 residues. The CDR3 DNA follows: TGTGCCAGCAGTGGGGACAGATCTTATGGCTACACCTTC. It codes for CASSGDRSYGYTF.

Comments on this clonotype: This may arise from a read error, as a much more abundant clone is one base away. V usage is TRBV7-2 and J usage is TRBJ1-4, with TRBD1 as a possible D gene (6 bases). The CDR3 runs to 14 residues. Looked up from germline, CDR1 is SGHTA and CDR2 is FQGNSA. The CDR3 DNA is TGTGCCAACAGCTGGACAGCAACTAATGAAAAACTGTTTTTT. This encodes CANSWTATNEKLFF.

This rearrangement joins TRBV29-1 to TRBJ2-3; weak D call: TRBD2 (5 bases). Germline values: CDR1 SQVTM, CDR2 ANQGSEA. The CDR3 runs 12 residues. Trimming left V 6 bases short and J 8 bases short, with 15 bases between. The CDR3 coding sequence is TGCAGCGTCGGAATCGAGGGTAGTACGCAGTATTTT. It is translated as CSVGIEGSTQYF.

The genes are TRBV5-4 and TRBJ2-2; D may be TRBD2 (5 bases). The germline CDR1 and CDR2 sequences are SGHNT and YYREEE (reference sequence). The V end was cut by 7 bases, the J end by 0 bases, with 13 bases between. The CDR3 is made up of 15 amino acids. CDR3 protein: CASLKAGTNTGELFF. The DNA of the CDR3 is TGTGCCAGCCTGAAGGCCGGGACGAACACCGGGGAGCTGTTTTTT. Filled out from reference TRBV5-4 and TRBJ2-2, the complete variable domain reads ETGVTQSPTHLIKTRGQQVTLRCSSQSGHNTVSWYQQALGQGPQFIFQYYREEENGRGNFPPRFSGLQFPNYSSELNVNALELDDSALYLCASLKAGTNTGELFFGEGSRLTVL.

This clonotype was recorded many times. The chain combines TRBV29-1 with TRBJ2-7; TRBD1 matches 10 bases. Germline V gene sequence: CDR1 SQVTM, CDR2 ANQGSEA. CDR3 length: 14 residues. The trim removed 2 bases at V and 4 bases at J, leaving 5 bases unmatched. The CDR3 is CSVEFPDRGYEQYF. Here the CDR3 DNA reads TGCAGCGTTGAATTTCCGGACAGGGGGTACGAGCAGTACTTC.

The sample holds many counts of this clonotype. This sequence joins TRBV3-1 and TRBJ1-4, with D unresolved. From germline, CDR1 is LGHDT and CDR2 YNNKEL (reference sequence). V lost 4 bases to trimming and J lost 6 bases, with 12 bases between them. CDR3 length: 14 amino acids. The CDR3 DNA sequence: TGTGCCAGCAGCCCGCACACCGCAGATGAAAAACTGTTTTTT. Its protein product is CASSPHTADEKLFF.

The sample holds many counts of this clonotype. V usage is TRBV11-2 and J usage is TRBJ1-6; D gene ambiguous. Germline V CDR1 and CDR2: SGHAT, FQNNGV. V shed 2 bases and J shed 5 bases, with 13 bases lying between them. The CDR3 is 16 residues long. The CDR3 sequence is CASSLWSTPNNSPLHF. The CDR3 region has the DNA TGTGCCAGCAGCTTATGGAGCACACCAAATAATTCACCCCTCCACTTT.

Only a few counts were recorded for this clonotype. The chain joins TRBV20-1 to TRBJ2-1, with 7 bases fitting TRBD2. The CDR3 has 13 residues. The germline CDR1 and CDR2 sequences are DFQATT and SNEGSKA (reference sequence). The CDR3 reads CSLLAPSYNEQFF. For the CDR3, the DNA is TGCAGCCTACTAGCGCCGTCCTACAATGAGCAGTTCTTC.